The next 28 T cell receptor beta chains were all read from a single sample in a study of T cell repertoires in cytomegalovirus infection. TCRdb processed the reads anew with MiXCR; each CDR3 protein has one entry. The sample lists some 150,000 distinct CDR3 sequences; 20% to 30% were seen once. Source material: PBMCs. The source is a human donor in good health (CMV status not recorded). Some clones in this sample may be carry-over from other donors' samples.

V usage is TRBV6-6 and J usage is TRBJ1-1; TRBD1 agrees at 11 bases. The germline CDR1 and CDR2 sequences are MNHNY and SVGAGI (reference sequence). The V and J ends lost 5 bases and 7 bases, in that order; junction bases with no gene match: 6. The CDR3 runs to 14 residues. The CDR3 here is CASSKDRGPDEAFF. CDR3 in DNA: TGTGCCAGCAGTAAGGACAGGGGGCCGGATGAAGCTTTCTTT.

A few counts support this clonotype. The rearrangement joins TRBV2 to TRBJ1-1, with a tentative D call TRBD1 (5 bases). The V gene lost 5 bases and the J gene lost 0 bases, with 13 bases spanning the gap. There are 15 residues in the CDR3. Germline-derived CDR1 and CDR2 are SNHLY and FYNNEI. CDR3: CASSPWGDMNTEAFF. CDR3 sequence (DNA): TGTGCCAGCAGTCCCTGGGGGGATATGAACACTGAAGCTTTCTTT.

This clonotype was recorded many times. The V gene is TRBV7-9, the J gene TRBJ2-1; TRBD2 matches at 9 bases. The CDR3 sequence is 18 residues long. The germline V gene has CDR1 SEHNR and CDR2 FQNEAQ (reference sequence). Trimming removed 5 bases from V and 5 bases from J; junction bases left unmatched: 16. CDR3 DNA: TGTGCCAGCAGCCCTATCTCCAGTAGCGGGAGTCGGCACAATGAGCAGTTCTTC. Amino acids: CASSPISSSGSRHNEQFF.

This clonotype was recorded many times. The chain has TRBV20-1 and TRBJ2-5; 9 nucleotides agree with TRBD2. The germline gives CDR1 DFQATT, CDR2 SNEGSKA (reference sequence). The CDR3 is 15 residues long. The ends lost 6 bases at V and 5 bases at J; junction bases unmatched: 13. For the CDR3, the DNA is TGCAGTGCCCAACTAAGCGGGGGGTTGAGGGAGACCCAGTACTTC. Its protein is CSAQLSGGLRETQYF.

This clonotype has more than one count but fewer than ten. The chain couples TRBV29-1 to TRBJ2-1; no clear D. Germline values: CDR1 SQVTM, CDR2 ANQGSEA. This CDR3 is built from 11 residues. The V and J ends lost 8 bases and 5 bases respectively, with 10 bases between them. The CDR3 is CSFRWDNEQFF. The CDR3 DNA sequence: TGCAGCTTCCGATGGGACAATGAGCAGTTCTTC.

The CDR3 nucleotides are TGTGCCAGCAGTTTATTGGGTACGGACGAATACGAGCAGTACTTC. It translates to CASSLLGTDEYEQYF. The chain employs TRBV27 and TRBJ2-7; D gene uncertain. This CDR3 has 15 amino acids. Germline CDR1 reads MNHEY; CDR2 reads SMNVEV (reference sequence). Trimming took off 1 base at V and 4 bases at J, with 14 bases between the two ends.

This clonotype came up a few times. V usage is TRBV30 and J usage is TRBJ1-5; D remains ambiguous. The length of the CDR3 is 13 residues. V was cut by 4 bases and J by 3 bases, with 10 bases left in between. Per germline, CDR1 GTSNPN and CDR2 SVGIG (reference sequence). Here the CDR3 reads CAWNRVLNQPQHF. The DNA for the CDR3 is TGTGCCTGGAACCGGGTCCTCAATCAGCCCCAGCATTTT.

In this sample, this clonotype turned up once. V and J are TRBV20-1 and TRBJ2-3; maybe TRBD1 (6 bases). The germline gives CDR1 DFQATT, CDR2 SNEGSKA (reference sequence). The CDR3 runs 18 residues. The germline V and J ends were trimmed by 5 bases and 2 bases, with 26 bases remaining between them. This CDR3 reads CSAGAGGNQGSPTDTQYF. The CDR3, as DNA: TGCAGTGCTGGGGCTGGGGGCAATCAGGGGAGCCCCACAGATACGCAGTATTTT.

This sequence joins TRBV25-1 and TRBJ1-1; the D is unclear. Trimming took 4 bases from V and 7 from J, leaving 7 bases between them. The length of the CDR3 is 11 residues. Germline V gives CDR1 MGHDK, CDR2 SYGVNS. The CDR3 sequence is CASSVGYEAFF. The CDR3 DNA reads TGTGCCAGCAGTGTGGGCTATGAAGCTTTCTTT. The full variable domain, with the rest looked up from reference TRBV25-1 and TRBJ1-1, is EADIYQTPRYLVIGTGKKITLECSQTMGHDKMYWYQQDPGMELHLIHYSYGVNSTEKGDLSSESTVSRIRTEHFPLTLESARPSHTSQYLCASSVGYEAFFGQGTRLTVV.

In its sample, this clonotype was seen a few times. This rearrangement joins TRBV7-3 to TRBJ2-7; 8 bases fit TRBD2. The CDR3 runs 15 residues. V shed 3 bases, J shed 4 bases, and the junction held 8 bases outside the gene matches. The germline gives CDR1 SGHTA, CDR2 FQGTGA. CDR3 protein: CASSLGLGAPYEQYF. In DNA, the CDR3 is TGTGCCAGCAGCTTGGGACTAGGGGCCCCTTACGAGCAGTACTTC.

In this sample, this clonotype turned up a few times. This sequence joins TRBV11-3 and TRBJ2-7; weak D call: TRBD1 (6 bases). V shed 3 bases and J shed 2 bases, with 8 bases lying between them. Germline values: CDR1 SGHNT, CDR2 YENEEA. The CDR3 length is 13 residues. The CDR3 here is CASSFRTAYEQYF. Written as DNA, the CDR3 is TGTGCCAGCAGCTTTAGGACAGCCTACGAGCAGTACTTC. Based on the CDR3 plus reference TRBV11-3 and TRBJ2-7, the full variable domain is EAGVVQSPRYKIIEKKQPVAFWCNPISGHNTLYWYLQNLGQGPELLIRYENEEAVDDSQLPKDRFSAERLKGVDSTLKIQPAELGDSAVYLCASSFRTAYEQYFGPGTRLTVT.

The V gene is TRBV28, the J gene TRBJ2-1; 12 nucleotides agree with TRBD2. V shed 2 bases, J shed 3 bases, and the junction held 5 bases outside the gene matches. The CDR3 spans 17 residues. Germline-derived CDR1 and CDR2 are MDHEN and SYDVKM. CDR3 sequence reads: CASSLGGLAGRYNEQFF. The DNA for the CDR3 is TGTGCCAGCAGTTTAGGTGGACTAGCGGGACGCTACAATGAGCAGTTCTTC. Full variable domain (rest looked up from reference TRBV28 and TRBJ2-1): DVKVTQSSRYLVKRTGEKVFLECVQDMDHENMFWYRQDPGLGLRLIYFSYDVKMKEKGDIPEGYSVSREKKERFSLILESASTNQTSMYLCASSLGGLAGRYNEQFFGPGTRLTVL.

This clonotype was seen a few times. The CDR3 DNA reads TGTGCCAGCACGCTCTCCGGACAGACCCAAAATCAGCCCCAGCATTTT. Translating gives CASTLSGQTQNQPQHF. J is TRBJ1-5 and V is TRBV2; possibly TRBD1 for D (6 bases). Germline CDR1 SNHLY, CDR2 FYNNEI. The ends were cut back, 7 bases at V and 4 bases at J, with 20 bases in the middle. The CDR3 loop spans 16 amino acids.

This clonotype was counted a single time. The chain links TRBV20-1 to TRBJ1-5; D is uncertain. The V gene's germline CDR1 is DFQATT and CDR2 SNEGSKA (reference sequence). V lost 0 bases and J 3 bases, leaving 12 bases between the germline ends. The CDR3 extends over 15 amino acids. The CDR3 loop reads CSARDMRATNQPQHF. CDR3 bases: TGCAGTGCTAGAGATATGCGGGCCACCAATCAGCCCCAGCATTTT.

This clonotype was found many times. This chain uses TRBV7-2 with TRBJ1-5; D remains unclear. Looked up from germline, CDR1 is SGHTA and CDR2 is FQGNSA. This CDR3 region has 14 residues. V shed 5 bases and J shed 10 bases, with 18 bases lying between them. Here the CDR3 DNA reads TGTGCCAGCAGCCCCCAGGACGGACCCTACCCCCAGCATTTT. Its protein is CASSPQDGPYPQHF. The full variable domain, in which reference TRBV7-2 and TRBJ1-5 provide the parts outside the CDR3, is GAGVSQSPSNKVTEKGKDVELRCDPISGHTALYWYRQSLGQGLEFLIYFQGNSAPDKSGLPSDRFSAERTGGSVSTLTIQRTQQEDSAVYLCASSPQDGPYPQHFGDGTRLSIL.

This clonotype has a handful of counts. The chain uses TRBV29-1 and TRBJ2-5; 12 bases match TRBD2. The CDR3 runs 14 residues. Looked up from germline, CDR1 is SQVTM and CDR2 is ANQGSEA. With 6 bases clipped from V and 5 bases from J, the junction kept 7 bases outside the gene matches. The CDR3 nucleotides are TGCAGCGTATGGGGACTAGCGGGTAGGGAGACCCAGTACTTC. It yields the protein CSVWGLAGRETQYF.

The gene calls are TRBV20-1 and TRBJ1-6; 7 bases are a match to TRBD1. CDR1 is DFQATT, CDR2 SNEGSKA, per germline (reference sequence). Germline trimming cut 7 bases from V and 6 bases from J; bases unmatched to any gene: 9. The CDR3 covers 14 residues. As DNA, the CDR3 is TGCAGTGTTAGCAGTAAGGGGGCTAATTCACCCCTCCACTTT. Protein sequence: CSVSSKGANSPLHF.

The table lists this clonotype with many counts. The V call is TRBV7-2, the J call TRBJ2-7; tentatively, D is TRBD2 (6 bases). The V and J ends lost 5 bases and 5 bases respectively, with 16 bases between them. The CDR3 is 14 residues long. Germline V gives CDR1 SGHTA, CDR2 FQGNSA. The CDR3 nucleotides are TGTGCCAGCAGCCCCGGAGGTGGCGGGGACGAGCAGTACTTC. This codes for CASSPGGGGDEQYF.

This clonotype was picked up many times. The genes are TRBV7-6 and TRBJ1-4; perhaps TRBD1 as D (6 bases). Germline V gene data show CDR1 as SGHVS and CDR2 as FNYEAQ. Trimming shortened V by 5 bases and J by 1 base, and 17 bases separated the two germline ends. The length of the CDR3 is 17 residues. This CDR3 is CASSRGGGIGTNEKLFF. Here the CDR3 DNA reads TGTGCCAGCAGCCGAGGGGGGGGGATTGGAACTAATGAAAAACTGTTTTTT.

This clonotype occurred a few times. The CDR3 loop is CASSPGAQPQHF. In DNA form, the CDR3 reads TGTGCCAGCTCACCGGGGGCACAGCCCCAGCATTTT. The chain employs TRBV18 and TRBJ1-5; perhaps TRBD1 as D (6 bases). Between the trimmed V and J ends, which lost 3 bases and 7 bases, there was a span of 7 bases. Per germline, CDR1 KGHSH and CDR2 LQKENI. The CDR3 covers 12 residues.

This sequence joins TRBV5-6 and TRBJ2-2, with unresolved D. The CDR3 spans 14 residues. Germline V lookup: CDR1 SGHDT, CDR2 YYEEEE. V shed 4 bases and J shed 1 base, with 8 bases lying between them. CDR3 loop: CASSMTRNTGELFF. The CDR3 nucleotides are TGTGCCAGCAGCATGACCAGGAACACCGGGGAGCTGTTTTTT.

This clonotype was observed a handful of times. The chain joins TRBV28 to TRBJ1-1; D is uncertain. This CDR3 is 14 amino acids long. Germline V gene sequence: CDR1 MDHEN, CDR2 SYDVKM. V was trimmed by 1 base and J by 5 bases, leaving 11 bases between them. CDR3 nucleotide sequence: TGTGCCAGCAGTTTATTCGAGGGAGGGACTGAAGCTTTCTTT. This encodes CASSLFEGGTEAFF. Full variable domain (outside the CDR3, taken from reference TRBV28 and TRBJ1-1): DVKVTQSSRYLVKRTGEKVFLECVQDMDHENMFWYRQDPGLGLRLIYFSYDVKMKEKGDIPEGYSVSREKKERFSLILESASTNQTSMYLCASSLFEGGTEAFFGQGTRLTVV.

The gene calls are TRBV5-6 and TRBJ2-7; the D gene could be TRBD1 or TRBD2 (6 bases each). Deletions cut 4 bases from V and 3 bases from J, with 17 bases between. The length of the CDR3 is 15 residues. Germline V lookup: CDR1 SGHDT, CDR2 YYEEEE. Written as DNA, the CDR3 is TGTGCCAGCAGCCGTCGGGGGCAGGGCAGCTACGAGCAGTACTTC. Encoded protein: CASSRRGQGSYEQYF.

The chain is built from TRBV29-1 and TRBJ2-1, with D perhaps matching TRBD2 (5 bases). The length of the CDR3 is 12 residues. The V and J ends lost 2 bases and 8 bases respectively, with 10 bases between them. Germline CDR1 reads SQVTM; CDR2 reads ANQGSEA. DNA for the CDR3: TGCAGCGTTGAAAGGGCTAGCTATGAGCAGTTCTTC. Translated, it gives CSVERASYEQFF.

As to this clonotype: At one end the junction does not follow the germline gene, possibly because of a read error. The CDR3 is CASRRALNAGELFF. The CDR3 DNA follows: TGTGCCAGCAGACGAGCATTGAACGCCGGGGAGCTGTTTTTT. This sequence joins TRBV2 and TRBJ2-2; D ambiguous. Germline V gene sequence: CDR1 SNHLY, CDR2 FYNNEI. The CDR3 runs to 14 residues. Variable domain in full (rest from reference TRBV2 and TRBJ2-2): EPEVTQTPSHQVTQMGQEVILRCVPISNHLYFYWYRQILGQKVEFLVSFYNNEISEKSEIFDDQFSVERPDGSNFTLKIRSTKLEDSAMYFCASRRALNAGELFFGEGSRLTVL.

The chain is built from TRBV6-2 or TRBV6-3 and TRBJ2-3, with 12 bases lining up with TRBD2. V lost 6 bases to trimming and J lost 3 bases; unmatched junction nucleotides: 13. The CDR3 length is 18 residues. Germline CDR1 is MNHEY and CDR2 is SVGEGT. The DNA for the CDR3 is TGTGCCAGCAGCGGCCTGACTAGCGGGAGCGGGGAAACAGATACGCAGTATTTT. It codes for CASSGLTSGSGETDTQYF.

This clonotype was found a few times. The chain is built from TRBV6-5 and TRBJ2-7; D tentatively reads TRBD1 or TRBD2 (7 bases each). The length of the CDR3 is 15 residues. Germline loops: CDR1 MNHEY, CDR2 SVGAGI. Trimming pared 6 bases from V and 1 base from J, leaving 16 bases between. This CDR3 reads CASRGEGAGSYEQYF. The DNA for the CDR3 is TGTGCCAGCAGGGGGGAGGGGGCCGGGTCCTACGAGCAGTACTTC.

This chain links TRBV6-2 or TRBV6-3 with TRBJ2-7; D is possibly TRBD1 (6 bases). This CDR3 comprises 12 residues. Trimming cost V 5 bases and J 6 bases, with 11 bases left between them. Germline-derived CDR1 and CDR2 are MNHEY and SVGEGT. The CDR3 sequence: CASSTSGVEQYF. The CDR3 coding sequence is TGTGCCAGCAGTACCTCAGGGGTCGAGCAGTACTTC.